The TCR beta chain under discussion was sequenced for a study of blood T cell repertoires in COVID-19. The germline CDR1 and CDR2 sequences are MNHEY and SVGEGT. The CDR3 loop spans 16 amino acids. J gave up 0 bases and V 5 bases, and 9 bases lay outside the gene matches. Authors' methods: By means of reference gene primer amplification, nucleated cell counts were estimated. TCRdb keeps only in-frame clones here, not all; method: immunoSEQ multiplex PCR. V, J and clone size are taken as reported in that table, and D and trimming were inferred from the DNA itself. The table has around 99,000 clones, around 90% seen once.

What was sequenced was peripheral blood. The TCR sequence derives from a man aged 35-49 years with active or convalescent COVID-19. J is TRBJ2-7 and V is TRBV6-2 or TRBV6-3, with TRBD2 matching 8 bases. CDR3 sequence (DNA): TGTGCCAGCAGTCCATCCAAGCGGGAGCCCTCCTACGAGCAGTACTTC. Amino acids: CASSPSKREPSYEQYF.